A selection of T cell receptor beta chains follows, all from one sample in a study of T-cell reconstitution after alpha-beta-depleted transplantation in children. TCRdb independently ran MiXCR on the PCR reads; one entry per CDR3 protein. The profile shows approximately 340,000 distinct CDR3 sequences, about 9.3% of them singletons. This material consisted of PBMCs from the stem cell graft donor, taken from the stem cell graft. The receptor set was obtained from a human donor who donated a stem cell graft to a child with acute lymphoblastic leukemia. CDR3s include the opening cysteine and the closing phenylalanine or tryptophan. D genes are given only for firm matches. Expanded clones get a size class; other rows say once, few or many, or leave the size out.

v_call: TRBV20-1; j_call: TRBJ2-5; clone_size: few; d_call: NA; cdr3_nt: TGCAGTGCTAGAGATATTTGGACAGAAGCGGTGGAGACCCAGTACTTC; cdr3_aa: CSARDIWTEAVETQYF
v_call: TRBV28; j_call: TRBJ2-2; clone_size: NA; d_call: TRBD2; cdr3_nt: TGTGCCAGCAGAGCGGGGGGGAACACCGGGGAGCTGTTTTTT; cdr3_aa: CASRAGGNTGELFF
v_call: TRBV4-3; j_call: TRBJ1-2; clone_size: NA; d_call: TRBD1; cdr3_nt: TGCGCCAGCAGCCAATATAACATAGGGGGCCTGAACTATGGCTACACCTTC; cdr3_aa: CASSQYNIGGLNYGYTF
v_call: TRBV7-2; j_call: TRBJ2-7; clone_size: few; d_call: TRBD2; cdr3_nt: TGTGCCAGCAGCCCGGGGGTGACTAGCGGCTACGAGCAGTACTTC; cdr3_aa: CASSPGVTSGYEQYF
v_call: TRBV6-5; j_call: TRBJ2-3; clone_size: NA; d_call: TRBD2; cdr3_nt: TGTGCCAGCAGTTATAAAGCGGGAGCAGATACGCAGTATTTT; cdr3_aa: CASSYKAGADTQYF
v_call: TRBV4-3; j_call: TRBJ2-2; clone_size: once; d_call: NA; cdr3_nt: TGCGCCAGCAGCCAAGGGCAACGCGCGAACACCGGGGAGCTGTTTTTT; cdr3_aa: CASSQGQRANTGELFF
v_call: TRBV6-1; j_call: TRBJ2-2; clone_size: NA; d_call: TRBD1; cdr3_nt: TGTGCCAGCAGGGCCCCGACAGGGCCTTCCGGGGAGCTGTTTTTT; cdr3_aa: CASRAPTGPSGELFF
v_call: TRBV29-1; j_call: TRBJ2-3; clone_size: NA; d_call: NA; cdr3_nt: TGCAGCGTGCCCGCAGGCGGGGGCCATAGCACAGATACGCAGTATTTT; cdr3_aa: CSVPAGGGHSTDTQYF
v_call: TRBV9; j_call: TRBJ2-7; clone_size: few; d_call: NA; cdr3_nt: TGTGCCAGCAGCGTAGACCCGGGCAATTCCTACGAGCAGTACTTC; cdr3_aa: CASSVDPGNSYEQYF
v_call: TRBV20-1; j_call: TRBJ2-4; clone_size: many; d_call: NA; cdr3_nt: TGCAGTGCTGGGGCAGTAGCCAAAAACATTCAGTACTTC; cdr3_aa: CSAGAVAKNIQYF
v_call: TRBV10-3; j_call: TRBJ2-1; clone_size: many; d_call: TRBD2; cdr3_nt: TGTGCCATCAGTTCTAGGTGGGAGGGAGATGAGCAGTTCTTC; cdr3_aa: CAISSRWEGDEQFF
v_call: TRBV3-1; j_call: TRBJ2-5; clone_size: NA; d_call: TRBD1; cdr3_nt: TGTGCCAGCAGCCAGGGACAGGGATCGGTGACCCAGTACTTC; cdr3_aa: CASSQGQGSVTQYF
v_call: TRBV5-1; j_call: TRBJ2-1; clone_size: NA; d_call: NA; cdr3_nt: TGCGCCAGCAGCGAAGGACAGCTCCGGATCCCTGAGCAGTTCTTC; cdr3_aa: CASSEGQLRIPEQFF
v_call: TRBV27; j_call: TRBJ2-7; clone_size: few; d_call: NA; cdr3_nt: TGTGCCAGCAGACAAAACTACGAGCAGTACTTC; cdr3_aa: CASRQNYEQYF
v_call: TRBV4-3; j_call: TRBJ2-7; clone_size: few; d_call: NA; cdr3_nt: TGCGCCAGCAGCCAGCCTGACCAGCAACCATCGGCCTACGAGCAGTACTTC; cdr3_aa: CASSQPDQQPSAYEQYF
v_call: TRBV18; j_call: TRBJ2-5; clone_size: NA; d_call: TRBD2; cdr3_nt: TGTGCCAGCTCACAGGGGACTAGCGGGAGTAGTGAGACCCAGTACTTC; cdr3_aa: CASSQGTSGSSETQYF
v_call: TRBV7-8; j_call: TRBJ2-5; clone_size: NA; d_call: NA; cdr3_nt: TGTGCCAGCAGCCCCCGGGTGAGAGGAGGGGAGACCCAGTACTTC; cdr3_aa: CASSPRVRGGETQYF
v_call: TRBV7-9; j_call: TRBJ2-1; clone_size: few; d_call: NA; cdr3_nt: TGTGCCAGCAGCTCCAGCGATGAGCAGTTCTTC; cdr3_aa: CASSSSDEQFF
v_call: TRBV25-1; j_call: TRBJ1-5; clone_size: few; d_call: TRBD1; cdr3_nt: TGTGCCAGCAGTGATAGCCAGGGGGCGAGTCAGCCCCAGCATTTT; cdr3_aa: CASSDSQGASQPQHF
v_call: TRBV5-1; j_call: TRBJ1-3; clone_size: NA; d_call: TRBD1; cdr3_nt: TGCGCCAGCAGCTCGGACAGGGCTACTGGAAACACCATATATTTT; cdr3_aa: CASSSDRATGNTIYF
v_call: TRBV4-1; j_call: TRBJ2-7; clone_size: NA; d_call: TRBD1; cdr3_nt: TGCGCCAGCAGCCAAGGGGTGGGACAGGGCTACGAGCAGTACTTC; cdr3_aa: CASSQGVGQGYEQYF
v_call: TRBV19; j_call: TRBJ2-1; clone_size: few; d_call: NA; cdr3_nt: TGTGCCAGTAGTATAGTAGACGGGAGCTCCTACAATGAGCAGTTCTTC; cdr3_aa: CASSIVDGSSYNEQFF
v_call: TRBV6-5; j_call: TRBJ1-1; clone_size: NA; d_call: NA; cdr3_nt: TGTGCCAGCAGTTACGGGGCCACTGAAGCTTTCTTT; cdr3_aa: CASSYGATEAFF
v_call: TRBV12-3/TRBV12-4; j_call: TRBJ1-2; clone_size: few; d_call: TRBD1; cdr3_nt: TGTGCCAGCAGTTTAGCGGGGACAGGGGGCTATCCTGGGTATGGCTACACCTTC; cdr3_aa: CASSLAGTGGYPGYGYTF
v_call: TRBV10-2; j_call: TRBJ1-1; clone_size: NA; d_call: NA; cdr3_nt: TGCGCCAGCAGCGGTCGGGGGCGGCTTGAAGCTTTCTTT; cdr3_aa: CASSGRGRLEAFF
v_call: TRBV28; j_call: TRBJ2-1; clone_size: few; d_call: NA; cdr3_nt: TGTGCCAGCACTACCTCCTTCTCCTACAATGAGCAGTTCTTC; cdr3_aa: CASTTSFSYNEQFF
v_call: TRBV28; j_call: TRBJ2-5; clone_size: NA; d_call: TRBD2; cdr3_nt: TGTGCCAGCAGTTTATGGGGGACTAGCGGGAGTAGGGCCCAGTACTTC; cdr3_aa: CASSLWGTSGSRAQYF
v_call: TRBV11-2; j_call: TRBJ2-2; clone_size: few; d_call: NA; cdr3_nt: TGTGCCAGCAGCTCCACTTTCGGGGAGCTGTTTTTT; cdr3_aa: CASSSTFGELFF
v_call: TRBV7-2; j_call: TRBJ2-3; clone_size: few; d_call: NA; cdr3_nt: TGTGCCAGCAGCTTTAGCGTAAGCACAGATACGCAGTATTTT; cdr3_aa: CASSFSVSTDTQYF